This T cell receptor (beta chain) was identified during a study of blood T cell repertoires in COVID-19. Whole-study context: The samples span acute and convalescent COVID-19 from the United States, Italy and Spain. The cDNA or gDNA used as material had been derived from T cells, B-cell-depleted T cells, or PBMCs.

The CDR3 has 15 residues. Germline V CDR1 and CDR2: SGHDN, FVKESK. V lost 1 base and J lost 3, with 13 bases in between. Per the authors' pipeline: Amplified reference gene primers provided the basis for estimating nucleated cell counts. Assay: immunoSEQ multiplex PCR; the TCRdb copy retains only in-frame clones and omits some. For V, J and clone size, that table is used; D and trimming come from the DNA. The profile shows around 180,000 clones, about 82% of them singletons. V and J are TRBV14 and TRBJ2-7, with D possibly TRBD2 on 5 matching bases. This clonotype originated in a woman aged 25 to 39 with acute or convalescent COVID-19. Sequencing used peripheral blood. The CDR3 protein is CASSQGRGGLYEQYF. CDR3 DNA: TGTGCCAGCAGCCAAGGAAGAGGAGGACTCTACGAGCAGTACTTC.